The clone carrying this TCR beta chain was recorded many times. Its antigen is unidentified. Profiling that covered TCR beta VDJ and CDR3 relied on genomic DNA as its template. TCRdb itself ran the reads through MiXCR, one entry per CDR3 protein. The sample gives approximately 180,000 distinct CDR3 sequences, less than 50% of which show up once; about 1.8% is in the top ten. Those patients picked for sequencing had displayed CD8+CD57+ cell expansion on flow cytometry. Patients were therapy-naive when their blood was sampled. The sample belongs to a study of CD8+CD57+ T cells in acquired aplastic anemia. Across the study: The study obtained an average of approximately 2.9 ug of DNA from sorted CD4+ and CD8+ cells. General study points: Roughly 30 CD8+ CDR3 sequences occurred in both the patients and the controls.

Germline V CDR1 and CDR2: DFQATT, SNEGSKA (reference sequence). The CDR3 is 14 amino acids. The J segment lost 3 bases and the V segment lost 6 bases, leaving 6 bases of the junction unmatched. The sample consisted of sorted CD4+, CD8+, or CD8+CD57+ T cells (not recorded which) from PBMCs. The rearrangement joins TRBV20-1 to TRBJ2-1; 9 positions match TRBD1. The receptor's source is a human donor with aplastic anemia. The CDR3 DNA reads TGCAGTGCGGGAGGACAGGGGCTCTACAATGAGCAGTTCTTC. Protein product: CSAGGQGLYNEQFF.